One and the same sample provided the 9 T cell receptor beta chains below, sequenced in a study of identical twins. Via MiXCR, TCRdb re-called the 5' RACE reads, giving one row per CDR3 protein. The sample holds more than 1.5 million distinct CDR3 sequences; more than 30% are singletons and the top ten take around 0.25%. Material: cord blood. These receptors all stem from a newborn girl in good health.

This rearrangement joins TRBV3-1 to TRBJ1-5; the match to TRBD1 covers 11 bases. There are 16 residues in the CDR3. The V gene's germline CDR1 is LGHDT and CDR2 YNNKEL (reference sequence). V shed 1 base, J shed 6 bases, and the junction held 5 bases outside the gene matches. In DNA, the CDR3 is TGTGCCAGCAGCCAAGGGACAGGGGGCGTGGGTCAGCCCCAGCATTTT. This translates into CASSQGTGGVGQPQHF.

This clonotype has a count of ten or more. The chain recombines TRBV24-1 with TRBJ2-3, with D perhaps TRBD1 or TRBD2 (7 bases each). The CDR3 consists of 14 residues. Germline V gives CDR1 KGHDR, CDR2 SFDVKD. V lost 12 bases and J 8 bases, leaving 23 bases between the germline ends. As DNA, the CDR3 is TGTGCCGTGTCCGAGGCAGGGGGGGATGGTACGCAGTATTTT. It codes for CAVSEAGGDGTQYF.

This clonotype was seen at least ten times. The gene calls are TRBV29-1 and TRBJ2-7, with 8 bases fitting TRBD1. The CDR3 runs to 15 residues. After removal of 6 bases from V and 3 bases from J, the junction contained 13 bases not matched to a gene. The germline gives CDR1 SQVTM, CDR2 ANQGSEA. The CDR3 is CSVGDRPYLDYEQYF. DNA of the CDR3: TGCAGCGTGGGGGACAGGCCTTACTTAGACTACGAGCAGTACTTC.

This clonotype was counted a few times. The V gene is TRBV28, the J gene TRBJ1-2; 8 bases fit TRBD1. J lost 7 bases, V lost 1 base, and 5 bases had no gene match. Per germline, CDR1 MDHEN and CDR2 SYDVKM. The CDR3 extends over 14 amino acids. CDR3 sequence (DNA): TGTGCCAGCAGTTTATCGGACAGGGTTGGTGGCTACACCTTC. As protein: CASSLSDRVGGYTF.

CDR3 protein: CAIRTSGMYEQYF. As DNA, the CDR3 is TGTGCCATCAGAACTAGCGGGATGTACGAGCAGTACTTC. The gene calls are TRBV10-3 and TRBJ2-7, with TRBD2 identical over 10 bases. From germline, CDR1 is ENHRY and CDR2 SYGVKD. The CDR3 length is 13 residues. With 6 bases clipped from V and 4 bases from J, the junction kept 3 bases outside the gene matches.

The J gene is TRBJ1-1, the V gene TRBV29-1; TRBD1 is a possible D gene (5 bases). V shed 3 bases and J shed 4 bases, with 12 bases lying between them. The CDR3 has 13 residues. Germline assignment: CDR1 SQVTM and CDR2 ANQGSEA. The CDR3 region is CSVESGVSTEAFF. The CDR3 bases are TGCAGCGTTGAGTCGGGGGTCAGCACTGAAGCTTTCTTT.

The chain combines TRBV7-8 with TRBJ1-5; D not certain. This CDR3 contains 16 residues. CDR1 is SGHVS, CDR2 FQNEAQ, per germline. V shed 5 bases and J shed 0 bases, with 14 bases lying between them. Written as DNA, the CDR3 is TGTGCCAGCAGCGGAGTCGTCCGGTATAGCAATCAGCCCCAGCATTTT. This sequence encodes CASSGVVRYSNQPQHF.

A note on this clonotype: At one end, the junction sequence differs from germline, possibly due to a read error. The rearrangement joins TRBV4-3 to TRBJ2-1; D is unresolved. Per the germline V gene, CDR1 is LGHNA and CDR2 is YSLEER. The CDR3 totals 13 residues. This chain's CDR3 is CASSQDPYNGQFF. In DNA, the CDR3 is TGCGCCAGCAGCCAAGATCCTTACAATGGGCAGTTCTTC.

The chain recombines TRBV10-3 with TRBJ2-7, with D uncertain. This CDR3 spans 11 amino acids. V was shortened by 6 bases and J by 6 bases, with 9 bases between the two germline ends. Germline CDR1 reads ENHRY; CDR2 reads SYGVKD. CDR3 coding DNA: TGTGCCATCAGCCCCGGGCTCGAGCAGTACTTC. Residues: CAISPGLEQYF.